This T cell receptor beta chain was retrieved from a study of blood T cell repertoires in COVID-19. Measured with immunoSEQ multiplex PCR; TCRdb has only the in-frame clones, and not every one. The sample records 80,000 to 130,000 clones, approximately 90% being singletons. Germline V gives CDR1 SGHNT, CDR2 YYREEE (reference sequence). There are 14 residues in the CDR3. The V end lost 1 base, the J end lost 5 bases, and 12 bases lay between the germline ends. The receptor's source is a man in his fifties or sixties with acute or convalescent COVID-19. The sequenced sample was peripheral blood. V usage is TRBV5-4 and J usage is TRBJ1-2; D is unclear. CDR3 sequence: CASSLRGVLYGYTF. The CDR3 coding sequence is TGTGCCAGCAGCTTGCGGGGAGTGCTGTATGGCTACACCTTC.